What follows are 17 T cell receptor beta chains derived from one specimen sequenced in a study of cytomegalovirus exposure and HLA in healthy donors. PCR employed 60 Vbeta and 13 Jbeta primers. Data came from immunoSEQ multiplex PCR; TCRdb stores just in-frame clones and leaves some out. The sample data list fewer than 85,000 clones. The sequenced sample consisted of PBMCs. The receptors were sampled from a female donor in good health and CMV-seropositive.

This chain links TRBV5-1 with TRBJ2-2; 12 bases agree with TRBD2. CDR1 is SGHRS and CDR2 is YFSETQ in the germline V gene. With V trimmed by 4 bases and J by 5 bases, 6 bases remained unmatched. This CDR3 is built from 16 residues. CDR3 nucleotide sequence: TGCGCCAGCAGCCCCAACCTAGCGGGAGGGACCGGGGAGCTGTTTTTT. Translated, it gives CASSPNLAGGTGELFF.

This chain uses TRBV4-1 with TRBJ2-2; the match to TRBD1 covers 7 bases. The CDR3 spans 14 residues. The V gene's germline CDR1 is MGHRA and CDR2 YSYEKL. V dropped 3 bases and J dropped 5; count of bases not matched to a gene: 3. CDR3 in DNA: TGCGCCAGCAGCCACCTGACAGGGACCGGGGAGCTGTTTTTT. This sequence encodes CASSHLTGTGELFF.

The gene calls are TRBV7-2 and TRBJ1-5; TRBD1 matches 7 bases. This CDR3 is 15 amino acids long. Per germline, CDR1 SGHTA and CDR2 FQGNSA. With 5 bases clipped from V and 0 bases from J, the junction kept 4 bases outside the gene matches. In DNA, the CDR3 is TGTGCCAGCAGCCGACAGGGAGTTAGCAATCAGCCCCAGCATTTT. The encoded protein is CASSRQGVSNQPQHF.

The chain combines TRBV29-1 with TRBJ2-5; TRBD2 is a possible D gene (5 bases). The CDR3 totals 14 residues. Germline CDR1 is SQVTM and CDR2 is ANQGSEA. V dropped 1 base and J dropped 5 bases, with 14 bases sitting between them. DNA of the CDR3: TGCAGCGTTGAAGGGACTGGAGCTAGGGAGACCCAGTACTTC. This codes for CSVEGTGARETQYF.

V and J are TRBV29-1 and TRBJ2-1; D might be TRBD2 (6 bases). This CDR3 has 15 residues. The germline V gene has CDR1 SQVTM and CDR2 ANQGSEA. V gave up 1 base and J gave up 5 bases, with 15 bases separating them. The CDR3 loop is CSVEARLGIDNEQFF. The CDR3 region has the DNA TGCAGCGTTGAAGCACGACTAGGTATCGACAATGAGCAGTTCTTC.

This chain connects TRBV7-9 to TRBJ1-4; TRBD1 matches 9 bases. The V segment lost 1 base and the J segment 8 bases; nucleotides outside the gene matches: 5. CDR1 is SEHNR and CDR2 is FQNEAQ in the germline V gene (reference sequence). The CDR3 spans 15 residues. CDR3 sequence: CASSLGDRATEKLFF. The CDR3 nucleotides are TGTGCCAGCAGCTTAGGGGACAGGGCGACGGAAAAACTGTTTTTT.

V usage is TRBV6-1 and J usage is TRBJ2-5, with 8 bases fitting TRBD2. Germline assignment: CDR1 MNHNS and CDR2 SASEGT. J was trimmed by 4 bases and V by 6 bases; bases with no gene match: 7. The CDR3 runs 14 residues. The CDR3 loop reads CASRELAEGETQYF. CDR3 sequence (DNA): TGTGCCAGCAGGGAACTAGCGGAGGGAGAGACCCAGTACTTC.

The chain employs TRBV6-5 and TRBJ2-5; 7 nucleotides line up with TRBD2. The CDR3 runs 13 residues. From germline, CDR1 is MNHEY and CDR2 SVGAGI. The V and J ends lost 6 bases and 2 bases, in that order; junction bases with no gene match: 3. CDR3 sequence (DNA): TGTGCCAGCAGGAGCGGGATTCAAGAGACCCAGTACTTC. Its protein is CASRSGIQETQYF.

The J gene is TRBJ2-2, the V gene TRBV11-3; maybe TRBD2 (5 bases). The CDR3 contains 15 residues. V was shortened by 7 bases and J by 1 base, with 13 bases between the two germline ends. Germline-derived CDR1 and CDR2 are SGHNT and YENEEA. CDR3 loop: CASTPTDLNTGELFF. The CDR3 nucleotides are TGTGCCAGCACCCCGACGGACTTGAACACCGGGGAGCTGTTTTTT. The full variable domain, in which reference TRBV11-3 and TRBJ2-2 provide the parts outside the CDR3, is EAGVVQSPRYKIIEKKQPVAFWCNPISGHNTLYWYLQNLGQGPELLIRYENEEAVDDSQLPKDRFSAERLKGVDSTLKIQPAELGDSAVYLCASTPTDLNTGELFFGEGSRLTVL.

Written as DNA, the CDR3 is TGCGCCAGCAGCGATGAAAGGGGGAGTGACGAGCAGTACTTC. Residues: CASSDERGSDEQYF. This chain links TRBV4-3 with TRBJ2-7; the D gene is possibly TRBD1 (6 bases). Trimming left V 5 bases short and J 5 bases short, with 16 bases between. The CDR3 loop spans 14 amino acids. In germline, CDR1 is LGHNA, CDR2 YSLEER.

The V call is TRBV2, the J call TRBJ2-2, with 10 bases identical to TRBD2. Germline-derived CDR1 and CDR2 are SNHLY and FYNNEI. This CDR3 region has 17 residues. V was clipped by 0 bases and J by 5 bases; unmatched bases: 6. Here the CDR3 reads CASSEAAGGPGTGELFF. In nucleotides, the CDR3 is TGTGCCAGCAGTGAAGCAGCGGGAGGGCCTGGAACCGGGGAGCTGTTTTTT.

The chain employs TRBV28 and TRBJ2-1, with 9 bases matching TRBD1. This CDR3 region has 16 residues. Trimming took 4 bases from V and 4 from J; bases not matched to a gene: 8. CDR1 is MDHEN, CDR2 SYDVKM, per germline. The CDR3 coding sequence is TGTGCCAGCAGTTCCGCGGGACAGGGAACTTACAATGAGCAGTTCTTC. Protein: CASSSAGQGTYNEQFF. The whole variable domain, filled in from reference TRBV28 and TRBJ2-1, reads DVKVTQSSRYLVKRTGEKVFLECVQDMDHENMFWYRQDPGLGLRLIYFSYDVKMKEKGDIPEGYSVSREKKERFSLILESASTNQTSMYLCASSSAGQGTYNEQFFGPGTRLTVL.

This chain links TRBV12-2 with TRBJ2-7; TRBD1 reflects the table's D call only, with no check against the DNA. TRBV12-2 is a pseudogene segment. The CDR3 is 16 amino acids. The CDR3 sequence is CASPDFRDRATNEQYF. CDR3 nucleotide sequence: TGTGCAAGTCCCGATTTCCGGGACAGGGCTACTAATGAGCAGTACTTC.

The V gene is TRBV18, the J gene TRBJ2-5, with 7 bases identical to TRBD2. CDR3 size: 13 residues. J lost 3 bases, V lost 4 bases, and 2 bases had no gene match. Germline V gives CDR1 KGHSH, CDR2 LQKENI. CDR3 region: CASSHGGEETQYF. In DNA, the CDR3 is TGTGCCAGCTCACATGGGGGGGAAGAGACCCAGTACTTC.

The chain uses TRBV19 and TRBJ2-3; 9 nucleotides agree with TRBD1. The CDR3 is 14 residues long. V was clipped by 6 bases and J by 5 bases; unmatched bases: 6. Per the germline V gene, CDR1 is LNHDA and CDR2 is SQIVND (reference sequence). DNA for the CDR3: TGTGCCAGTAGAAACAGGGGGCAGGGAGATACGCAGTATTTT. Translation: CASRNRGQGDTQYF.

The gene calls are TRBV29-1 and TRBJ2-1, with D maybe TRBD1 (6 bases). V lost 4 bases and J 0 bases, leaving 16 bases between the germline ends. The CDR3 contains 16 residues. CDR1 and CDR2 from the germline V gene are SQVTM and ANQGSEA. The CDR3 here is CSVALGGINSYNEQFF. The CDR3 DNA reads as TGCAGCGTTGCGTTAGGGGGAATAAACTCCTACAATGAGCAGTTCTTC.

The chain recombines TRBV29-1 with TRBJ2-2; TRBD1 agrees at 7 bases. Looked up from germline, CDR1 is SQVTM and CDR2 is ANQGSEA. Germline trimming cut 6 bases from V and 4 bases from J; bases unmatched to any gene: 8. The CDR3 covers 14 residues. The CDR3 protein is CSVSDRVGTGELFF. The CDR3 DNA reads TGCAGCGTAAGCGACAGGGTGGGCACCGGGGAGCTGTTTTTT.